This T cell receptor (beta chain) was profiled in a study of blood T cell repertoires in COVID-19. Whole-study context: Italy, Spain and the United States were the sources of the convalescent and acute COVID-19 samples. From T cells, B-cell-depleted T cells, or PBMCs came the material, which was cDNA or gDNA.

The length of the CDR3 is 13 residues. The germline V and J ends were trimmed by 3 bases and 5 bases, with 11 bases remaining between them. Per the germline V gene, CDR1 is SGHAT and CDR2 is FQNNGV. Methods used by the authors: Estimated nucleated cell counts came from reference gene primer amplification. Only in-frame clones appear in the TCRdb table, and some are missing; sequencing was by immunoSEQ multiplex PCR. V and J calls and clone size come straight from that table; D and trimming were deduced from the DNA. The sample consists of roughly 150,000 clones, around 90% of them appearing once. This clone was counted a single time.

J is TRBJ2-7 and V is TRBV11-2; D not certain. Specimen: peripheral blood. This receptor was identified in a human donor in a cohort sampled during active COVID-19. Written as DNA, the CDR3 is TGTGCCAGCAGCTTTCAGGTCGTCAACGAGCAGTACTTC. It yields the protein CASSFQVVNEQYF.